Listed here is a single T cell receptor (beta chain). It lacks a known antigen. No clone much larger than this one lies a single base away; base qualities are absent. These data originate in a study of cytomegalovirus exposure and HLA in healthy donors (dated by TCRdb to the late 2010s). The study in broad terms: In an earlier analysis of under 750 of the donors, 276 Gb of sequence data and 100 million or so unique TCR beta sequences from about 190 million T cells were reported. Alongside the repertoire data, information on donor age, sex, ethnicity and CMV serostatus was compiled. The study profiled the T cell repertoires of under 850 subjects by immunosequencing and related them to cytomegalovirus serostatus. The study aimed to test whether cataloging public T cell receptors could reveal signatures of past pathogen exposure. A later analysis re-examined previously published TCR beta repertoires from roughly 720 donors and added high-resolution HLA genotyping to investigate patterns of TCR occurrence. Because of strong linkage in the cohort, roughly five DR-DQ haplotypes were treated as single units for association and clustering. HLA typing included class I and class II loci at four-digit resolution. The genetic ancestry cluster associated with self-reported Caucasian donors included over 80% of the roughly 400 genotyped donors. In addition to the first cohort of 666 subjects, a separate validation cohort of 130 or so different subjects was used. Genome-wide SNP genotypes for about 55% of the roughly 670 donors were used in a later genetic analysis, which treated that subset as a discovery cohort. Typing coverage varied by locus: roughly 629-630 donors for A, B, C, DRB1 and DQB1; roughly 560 for DQA1; nearly 610 for DPA1; approximately 470 for DPB1. In an earlier analysis of 500 to 650 of the donors, high-throughput TCR beta sequencing was used to judge whether each TCR beta V gene segment behaved as functional or pseudogenic. All discovery cohort repertoires had been generated using a single sequencing platform. Rather than drawing on any new phenotypic data, the later analysis identified candidate immune exposures from TCR beta sequences and the way those sequences occurred across donors. An early release covering about 600 HLA-typed donors comprised approximately 290 gigabases of sequencing data and around 80 million unique TCR sequences. To predict cytomegalovirus infection status, the study combined high-throughput TCR immunosequencing, statistical association of individual TCRs with disease status, and machine learning. Among some 410 genotyped donors of the cohort, an average of around 250,000 unique TCR beta nucleotide sequences was sequenced per donor, of which 15% to 20% were non-productive.

V loses 1 base at its end and J loses 3 bases; junction bases beyond the gene matches: 6. From its cysteine to its phenylalanine, the CDR3 spans 16 amino acids. Of all the DNA, just the CDR3 is kept, 48 bases in frame from base 1. The germline V gene supplies CDR1 SGHAT and CDR2 FQNNGV. Library prep was done by the immunoSEQ multiplex PCR assay. The multiplex PCR relied on a mix of 60 forward primers for TCR Vbeta segments and 13 reverse primers for TCR Jbeta segments. A multiplex PCR assay on genomic DNA amplified the CDR3 region of rearranged TCR beta genes. The amplified TCR beta libraries were sequenced on the Illumina HiSeq System as 87-base-pair reads. The original methods were these. In a later analysis, some 80 million unique TCR beta chains were counted across the 500 to 850 repertoires, and roughly 11 million of these chains were shared by at least two donors. To remove PCR and sequencing errors, raw reads were error-corrected and collapsed into unique sequences using a nearest-neighbor algorithm that merged closely related sequences. To assign V, D and J gene segments, CDR3 sequences were aligned to IMGT reference sequences. For a sequence to be retained, a match of at least six nucleotides was required to both a V gene segment and a J gene segment. A rearrangement was called productive if the CDR3 had no stop codons and remained in frame with V and J, and every other rearrangement was called non-productive. Following IMGT convention, CDR3 was defined as the stretch from the second conserved V-encoded cysteine to the conserved J-encoded phenylalanine. The earlier analysis of about 500 of the donors excluded sequences that lacked an unambiguous match to a single V gene segment. An earlier analysis of approximately 590 of the donors called V segments functional above 56.7% productive rearrangements and segregating when the between-donor standard deviation exceeded 5%. To diagnose cytomegalovirus status from the catalog of TCR beta chain sequences, a statistical classification framework was built. In a later analysis, TCR nucleotide sequences were compared against IMGT/GENE-DB human TR gene sequences so that V and J genes could be assigned. The TCRdist pipeline was used in a later analysis to assign CDR3 sequences and most-parsimonious VDJ recombination scenarios. In a later analysis, each TCR beta chain was defined by its CDR3 amino acid sequence together with its V-gene family, and reads lacking a unique V-gene family were excluded. A later analysis removed over 500 highly shared, low-generation-probability nucleotide sequences to deal with suspected cross-contamination and a sequencing artifact. A later analysis calculated a clonal expansion index for each public chain from normalized within-repertoire ranks of inferred template counts. In a later analysis, generation probabilities were computed with a VDJ recombination model fitted to out-of-frame rearrangements, and the resulting probabilities were checked against IGoR. In a later analysis, hypergeometric tests were used to score TCR-TCR, TCR-HLA and TCR-CMV co-occurrence, with a repertoire-size bias correction applied to TCR pairs. A later analysis estimated false discovery rates by permuting HLA or CMV assignments 20 times. A later analysis grouped co-occurring TCRs with DBSCAN, adding TCRdist sequence similarity when clustering within HLA-allele-positive subsets. Co-occurrence clustering excluded repertoires with fewer than 30,000 or more than 120,000 public chains, plus five with anomalous nucleotide sharing. TCRdb provides this immuneACCESS table in a form limited to in-frame rearrangements. Some clones are lacking; in checked studies, under half of them reflect an unresolved V gene, and why the rest are absent is not known. V, J and clone size are those of that table, while D and trimming were read from the DNA. Recorded for this sample are around 130,000 clones; around two thirds of them occurred a single time. Roughly 3% of the sample rests with the top ten.

The paper's findings and limits, for the study overall: When HLA alleles, especially DR and DQ, strongly co-occurred, attributing TCR associations to individual alleles was difficult. The presence/absence analyses assumed that sequencing depth was roughly uniform across donors, and that assumption may not be true. The study gave a list of 150 to 200 TCR beta chains associated with cytomegalovirus. In a later analysis, HLA-associated TCR beta chains were found to be more clonally expanded and to have lower generation probabilities than equally common non-associated chains. The cohort was sequenced for TCR beta chains only, and without alpha or paired-chain data the features that could be detected were limited. An earlier analysis of around 500 of the donors showed that most TCR beta V segments appeared in productive rearrangements either about 87% or about 30% of the time, which broadly matched IMGT annotations. Because some donors lacked HLA typing at each locus, the association tests relied only on the typed subset. A further reported finding was that TCR beta sequences accurately predicted the HLA-A and HLA-B alleles for most subjects in the first cohort. Because the 87-base-pair reads could not distinguish some IMGT-functional V segments, including TRBV6-2 and TRBV6-3, those segments were excluded. V-gene and J-gene trimming of TCR beta chains was associated with a missense DCLRE1C variant in a later genetic analysis, and the association was replicated in an independent cohort. In both the original and validation cohorts, the classifier was reported to diagnose cytomegalovirus status with high specificity and sensitivity. A later analysis reported that several top co-occurrence clusters appeared linked to parvovirus B19, influenza, CMV and Epstein-Barr virus. A later analysis associated about 17,000 TCR beta sequences with specific HLA alleles at a false discovery rate of 0.05. In a later analysis, the rate of TCR association differed among HLA loci, with DRB1 alleles having the most associated TCRs and HLA-C alleles having the fewest. CMV serostatus was the only immune exposure information available for the cohort. The authors suggested that the approach could potentially be generalized to other disease states and immunological phenotypes. In a later analysis, most CMV-associated TCR beta chains were found to appear HLA-restricted, with HLA associations seemingly driven largely by CMV exposure. Three of the identified cytomegalovirus-associated TCR beta chains were confirmed in vitro to be specific for cytomegalovirus antigens. Most TCR sequences were observed very rarely across donors, whereas some public TCRs were present in many individuals. Linkage disequilibrium might explain the correlated functional status among segregating V segments, but an unknown experimental factor could not be ruled out. In a later genetic analysis, fewer N-insertions in productive TCRs were reported among donors in an Asian-associated ancestry cluster than the approximately 670-donor mean. A cluster of highly shared sequence variants was judged likely to be a technical artifact of the sequencing pipeline. Over 15 rarely observed V segments, including chromosome 9 orphons, were excluded from the earlier analysis of a few hundred of the donors because counts were too low.

In total, around 600 healthy bone marrow donors made up the cohort. At the time of sampling, every cohort member was nominally healthy, though immune exposures that went unrecorded were likely present. CMV serostatus was recorded as positive for 250 to 300 and negative for 352 of the 666 cohort members, whereas no CMV serostatus was recorded for the donor in question. Each donor provided a peripheral blood sample, and peripheral blood mononuclear cells were used for TCR beta sequencing. Genomic DNA was extracted from the blood cell samples with the Qiagen DNeasy Blood Extraction Kit. The chain couples TRBV11-2 to TRBJ2-5; 9 bases in the junction line up with TRBD2. The sample comprised PBMCs. The sequence derives from a human donor in good health. The bases are TGTGCCAGCAGCTTAGTGGGGCGGGGGGGCGAAGAGACCCAGTACTTC. Translated, this gives CASSLVGRGGEETQYF.